The sample holds many counts of the clone carrying this TCR beta chain. Its target is unknown. The second PCR ran roughly 6 to 12 cycles with a sample-barcoded 5' primer and J-beta primers. Using its own MiXCR run on the 5' RACE reads, TCRdb lists one record per CDR3 protein. The sample holds about 1.7 million distinct CDR3 sequences, 28% seen once. The data are from a study of blood T cells in healthy people across ages. General study findings and limits: The authors considered diversity estimates from one million T cells to be underestimates. Since the PBMCs were unsorted, naive and antigen-experienced cells could not be conclusively compared. Unknown CMV status may confound age-related changes in expanded clones.

This CDR3 comprises 14 residues. V was shortened by 2 bases and J by 6 bases, with 11 bases between the two germline ends. Germline V lookup: CDR1 KGHSH, CDR2 LQKENI. The sample consisted of blood. The clonotype comes from a woman aged 30 to 39 in good health. The chain has TRBV18 and TRBJ1-5; D remains unclear. Here the CDR3 DNA reads TGTGCCAGCTCACCAGGGCAGGATGGTCAGCCCCAGCATTTT. This sequence encodes CASSPGQDGQPQHF.